The entry below describes one TCR beta chain. No antigen is known for it. Gene names are the mouse ones. The read gets to within 3 residues of the CDR3 end, and the germline J gene fills in the rest. V lost 4 bases, J lost 5 bases, and 6 bases lay in between. Germline values: CDR1 GKSSPN, CDR2 SITVG. The CDR3 loop spans 12 amino acids. This record comes from a study of CD8+ T cells in alopecia areata. About the study: Recipient mice, approximately 7-11-week-old female C3H/HeJ animals, received skin from 6-12-month-old C3H/HeJ graft donors with spontaneous alopecia.

On the basis of CD4, CD8alpha, NKG2D, NKG2ACE and other markers, pooled cutaneous lymph node cells were sorted. In each case, RNA was isolated and then reverse transcribed into cDNA as the sequencing template. The method was immunoSEQ multiplex PCR; TCRdb's version includes in-frame clones alone and lacks a portion of them. The sample includes 200,000 to 300,000 clones, none of them occurring once. Findings and limits, study-wide: Clonality was higher in lesional than normal scalp, especially in alopecia totalis/universalis.

The clonotype comes from a C3H/HeJ mouse with alopecia areata. The MHC haplotype of this mouse line is H2-k. The rearrangement links TRBV31 to TRBJ1-6; weak D call: TRBD1 (6 bases). TRBJ1-6 is noted as an ORF with a role that remains uncertain. The sample was CD4+ T cells sorted from a lymph node. CDR3: CAWNRDNSPLYF. The CDR3 DNA, read in part, is TGTGCCTGGAACAGGGATAATTCGCCC.